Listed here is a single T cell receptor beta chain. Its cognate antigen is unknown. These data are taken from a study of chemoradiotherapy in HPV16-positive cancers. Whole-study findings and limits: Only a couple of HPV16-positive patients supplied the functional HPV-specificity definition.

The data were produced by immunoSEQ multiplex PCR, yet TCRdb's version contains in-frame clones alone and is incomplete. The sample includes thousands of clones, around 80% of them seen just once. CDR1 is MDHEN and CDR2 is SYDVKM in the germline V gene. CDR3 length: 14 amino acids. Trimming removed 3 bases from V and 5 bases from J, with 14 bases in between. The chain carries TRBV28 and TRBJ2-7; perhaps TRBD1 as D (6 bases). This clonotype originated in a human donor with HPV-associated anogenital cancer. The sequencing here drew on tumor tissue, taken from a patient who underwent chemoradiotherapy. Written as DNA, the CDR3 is TGTGCCAGCAGTTTGCCCCGGCAGGGGAACGAGCAGTACTTC. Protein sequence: CASSLPRQGNEQYF.